The clone carrying this T cell receptor beta chain was seen many times. What it binds is not known. These data come from a study of metastatic and nonmetastatic thyroid tumors. The length of the CDR3 is 14 residues. V lost 5 bases and J lost 1; bases outside the gene matches: 3. Germline lookup yields CDR1 SGHNT and CDR2 YENEEA. Study findings and constraints: Malignant thyroid tumors reportedly exceeded benign nodules significantly in TCR beta diversity, with the difference appearing in blood and tumor.

Patients underwent thyroid surgery, and none had received any treatment before it. MiXCR reprocessed the PCR reads for TCRdb. Among 39,000 or so clones listed, 19% were seen once. The TCR comes from a female donor with papillary thyroid cancer or a benign thyroid nodule (not recorded which). Some clones in this sample may be carry-over from other donors' samples. Sequenced input: blood. The rearrangement uses TRBV11-3 and TRBJ2-3; 7 positions agree with TRBD1. This CDR3 reads CASSHGQGTDTQYF. CDR3 DNA sequence: TGTGCCAGCAGCCATGGACAGGGCACAGATACGCAGTATTTT.